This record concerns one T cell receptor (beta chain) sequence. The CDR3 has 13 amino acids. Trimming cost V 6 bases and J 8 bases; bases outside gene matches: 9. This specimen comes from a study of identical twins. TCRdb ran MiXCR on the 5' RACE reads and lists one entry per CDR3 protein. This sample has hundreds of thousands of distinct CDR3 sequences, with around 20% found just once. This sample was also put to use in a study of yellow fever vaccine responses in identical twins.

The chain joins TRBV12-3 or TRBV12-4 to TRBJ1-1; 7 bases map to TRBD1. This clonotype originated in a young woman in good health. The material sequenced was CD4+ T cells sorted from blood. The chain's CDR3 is CASRIMGQREAFF. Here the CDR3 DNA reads TGTGCCAGCAGAATAATGGGACAGCGCGAAGCTTTCTTT.